The rows below give T cell receptor beta chains drawn from one sample of a study of blood T cell repertoires in COVID-19. Some clones are missing from TCRdb's copy, which holds only in-frame ones; the method was immunoSEQ multiplex PCR. The sample consists of 70,000 to 90,000 clones, roughly 84% of them appearing once. Sequences were obtained from peripheral blood. The origin of the receptors is a man aged 70-80 years with acute or convalescent COVID-19. The CDR3 runs from the conserved cysteine through the conserved F or W. D genes are given only for firm matches. The listing skips clone size in some rows; elsewhere it reads once, few, many or a size class.

>TRBV11-2|TRBJ2-1|TRBD2|-
TGTGCCAGCAGCCTTGGGACTAGCGGGGGATTCTACAATGAGCAGTTCTTC
CASSLGTSGGFYNEQFF
>TRBV7-8|TRBJ1-1|-|-
TGTGCCAGCAGCTTAGAGGAGGACACTGAAGCTTTCTTT
CASSLEEDTEAFF
>TRBV2|TRBJ2-5|-|-
TGTGCCAGCAGTGCCGGGGTGTTTCAAGAGACCCAGTACTTC
CASSAGVFQETQYF
>TRBV30|TRBJ1-6|-|-
TGTGCCTGGAGTAGGAGGGATAATTCACCCCTCCACTTT
CAWSRRDNSPLHF
>TRBV7-3|TRBJ2-1|TRBD2|-
TGTGCCAGCAGCCGGACTAGCGGGAGCTCCTACAATGAGCAGTTCTTC
CASSRTSGSSYNEQFF
>TRBV5-1|TRBJ2-3|TRBD2|-
TGCGCCAGCAGCTCCACCTTTAGCGGGGGGGCCGCAGATACGCAGTATTTT
CASSSTFSGGAADTQYF
>TRBV5-6|TRBJ1-3|-|once
TGTGCCAGCAGCTTTCCCAGCTCTGGAAACACCATATATTTT
CASSFPSSGNTIYF
>TRBV6-5|TRBJ2-3|TRBD2|once
TGTGCCATCACTAGCGGGGGGCACACAGATACGCAGTATTTT
CAITSGGHTDTQYF
>TRBV29-1|TRBJ1-3|-|few
TGCAGCGTAGCCAGGGATCCTGGAAACACCATATATTTT
CSVARDPGNTIYF
>TRBV6-5|TRBJ1-1|-|-
TGTGCCAGCAGACCCCAGAGGAGGATGGGCACTGAAGCTTTCTTT
CASRPQRRMGTEAFF
>TRBV10-1|TRBJ1-3|TRBD1|-
TGCGCCAGCAGTGAGTCAGGGGGCACTGGAAACACCATATATTTT
CASSESGGTGNTIYF
>TRBV30|TRBJ1-1|-|-
TGTGCCTGGACCGAGGCAAGGGGCACTGAAGCTTTCTTT
CAWTEARGTEAFF
>TRBV3-1/TRBV3-2|TRBJ2-1|TRBD2|-
TGTGCCAGCAGCCAATCCCGGGACTATAGGCAGTTCTTC
CASSQSRDYRQFF
>TRBV19|TRBJ2-2|TRBD2|-
TGTGCCAGTAGTATCTCCGGCGGGGGAGTGAACACCGGGGAGCTGTTTTTT
CASSISGGGVNTGELFF
>TRBV4-2|TRBJ2-3|TRBD2|few
TGTGCCAGCAGCCGAGAGGGACTAGCGTCCACAGATACGCAGTATTTT
CASSREGLASTDTQYF
>TRBV10-3|TRBJ2-5|TRBD2|-
TGTGCCATCAGCAGCGGGGGGGCCGTTGCAGAGACCCAGTACTTC
CAISSGGAVAETQYF
>TRBV4-1|TRBJ1-2|-|-
TGCGCCAGCAGCCAAGTAGGGGGCTATGGCTACACCTTC
CASSQVGGYGYTF
>TRBV9|TRBJ2-5|TRBD2|-
TGTGCCAGCAGCGTCTCTGCGGGAGGAGAGACCCAGTACTTC
CASSVSAGGETQYF
>TRBV2|TRBJ1-1|-|-
TGTGCCAGCAGTGAGGGCAGGGGAACTGGGGAAGCTTTCTTT
CASSEGRGTGEAFF
>TRBV7-9|TRBJ2-2|-|-
TGTGCCAGCAGCTTAGTCGGGGGAACCGGGGAGCTGTTTTTT
CASSLVGGTGELFF
>TRBV7-8|TRBJ2-2|-|-
TGTGCCAGCAGCTTACGGGGAATGGTCCTAAGCACCGGGGAGCTGTTTTTT
CASSLRGMVLSTGELFF
>TRBV24-1|TRBJ2-7|TRBD1|-
TGTGCCACCAGTGCAAACCGGGACAGGGGACCCTACGAGCAGTACTTC
CATSANRDRGPYEQYF
>TRBV10-1|TRBJ1-6|TRBD1|once
TGCGCCAGCAGTGAGTCTCCAGGGGGAAATTCACCCCTCCACTTT
CASSESPGGNSPLHF
>TRBV5-1|TRBJ2-7|-|once
TGCGCCAGCAGCTTTCAGGGCTACGAGCAGTACTTC
CASSFQGYEQYF
>TRBV6-5|TRBJ2-5|-|-
TGTGCCAGCAGTTACGAATGGGGCAACCAAGAGACCCAGTACTTC
CASSYEWGNQETQYF
>TRBV2|TRBJ2-3|-|-
TGTGCCAGCAAACTAAACACAGATACGCAGTATTTT
CASKLNTDTQYF
>TRBV7-2|TRBJ2-1|TRBD2|-
TGTGCCAGCAGTGTTAGCGGGGGGGCAAATGAGCAGTTCTTC
CASSVSGGANEQFF
>TRBV7-9|TRBJ2-1|TRBD2|many
TGTGCCAGCAGCCCTACTAGCGGGAACTACAATGAGCAGTTCTTC
CASSPTSGNYNEQFF
>TRBV27|TRBJ2-1|-|-
TGTGCCAGCGGGGATGGGGGGATTGGGTACAATGAGCAGTTCTTC
CASGDGGIGYNEQFF
>TRBV5-4|TRBJ2-2|TRBD1|-
TGTGCCAGCAGCAAAACAGGGGCATTAGCCGGGGAGCTGTTTTTT
CASSKTGALAGELFF
>TRBV23-1|TRBJ1-6|-|-
TGCGCCAGCAGTCAATCCGCCAGGCTATCACCCCTCCACTTT
CASSQSARLSPLHF
>TRBV28|TRBJ2-7|-|-
TGTGCCAGCAGTTTTCAGGACAGACCCTACTTC
CASSFQDRPYF
>TRBV5-1|TRBJ2-1|-|-
TGCGCCAGCAGCCTCCGAGGGTTGGGGTACAATGAGCAGTTCTTC
CASSLRGLGYNEQFF
>TRBV24-1|TRBJ2-4|TRBD1|-
TGTGCCACCAGTGGCAGGGGGAACATTCAGTACTTC
CATSGRGNIQYF
>TRBV5-1|TRBJ2-6|TRBD2|-
TGCGCCAGCAGCTTGGGGCTAGCGGGGGGGCCTGGGGCCAACGTCCTGACTTTC
CASSLGLAGGPGANVLTF
>TRBV5-4|TRBJ2-1|TRBD1|-
TGTGCCAGCAGCCCCGGACAGGGTGGTAATGAGCAGTTCTTC
CASSPGQGGNEQFF
>TRBV21-1|TRBJ2-7|-|few
TGTGCCAGCAGCAACTACCGTGAGGCGATGTACGAGCAGTACTTC
CASSNYREAMYEQYF
>TRBV7-2|TRBJ2-5|-|-
TGTGCCAGCAGCTTCCTCGGGGGGCAGGGGCAAGAGACCCAGTACTTC
CASSFLGGQGQETQYF
>TRBV19|TRBJ2-1|-|-
TGTGCCAGTAGTAAGGGACTTAACCAGGAGCAGTTCTTC
CASSKGLNQEQFF
>TRBV2|TRBJ2-3|TRBD2|-
TGTGCCAGCGGTAGCCCGGGGGGGCCGAAAGATACGCAGTATTTT
CASGSPGGPKDTQYF
>TRBV27|TRBJ2-2|TRBD2|-
TGTGCCAGCAGTTTCTTGGTAGCGGGATACACCGGGGAGCTGTTTTTT
CASSFLVAGYTGELFF
>TRBV25-1|TRBJ2-1|-|-
TGTGCCAGCAGTCCTCCTTCCCGTGAGCAGTTCTTC
CASSPPSREQFF